The 6 T cell receptor beta chains presented below share a single source sample, sequenced in a study of blood T cells in healthy people across ages. It was with a sample-barcoded 5' primer and a J-beta primer mix that a second PCR of about 6 to 12 cycles was run. TCRdb recomputed calls from the 5' RACE reads with MiXCR, one row per CDR3 protein. This repertoire shows around 800,000 distinct CDR3 sequences, less than 60% found once; its top ten account for around a sixth. The source material was blood. The receptors derive from a man aged 80 or over in good health.

This clonotype was seen ten or more times. This chain uses TRBV12-3 or TRBV12-4 with TRBJ2-7; no firm D call. The ends were cut back, 5 bases at V and 5 bases at J, with 10 bases in the middle. The CDR3 loop spans 12 amino acids. The DNA of the CDR3 is TGTGCCAGCAGTCACGACGGCCACGAGCAGTACTTC. Translation: CASSHDGHEQYF.

The chain links TRBV4-2 to TRBJ2-7; tentatively, D is TRBD2 (5 bases). V lost 4 bases to trimming and J lost 7 bases, with 23 bases between them. Germline V lookup: CDR1 LGHNA, CDR2 YNFKEQ. The CDR3 runs to 16 residues. CDR3 nucleotide sequence: TGTGCCAGCAGCCCAAGACTACTCCAGTCTGGGTCTGAGCAGTACTTC. Protein product: CASSPRLLQSGSEQYF.

In the case of this clonotype: This may be a read error: a much more frequent sequence differs by one nucleotide. This chain connects TRBV4-2 to TRBJ2-7, with 7 nucleotides matching TRBD2. The length of the CDR3 is 15 residues. The V and J ends lost 1 base and 3 bases, in that order; junction bases with no gene match: 6. Looked up from germline, CDR1 is LGHNA and CDR2 is YNFKEQ. Written as DNA, the CDR3 is TGTGCCAGCAGCCAAGGGCGAGCGGGGAACTACGAGCAGTACTTC. Translating gives CASSQGRAGNYEQYF.

This clonotype was observed once. V usage is TRBV5-1 and J usage is TRBJ2-7; 11 bases line up with TRBD1. There are 14 residues in the CDR3. Germline V gives CDR1 SGHRS, CDR2 YFSETQ. Trimming at V came to 4 bases and at J to 7 bases, leaving 7 bases not matched to a gene. CDR3 nucleotides: TGCGCCAGCAGCGTGGAGGGACAGGGGGGTGAGCAGTACTTC. It translates to CASSVEGQGGEQYF.

Ten or more counts support this clonotype. V is TRBV7-2 and J is TRBJ1-2; 9 bases align to TRBD1. J lost 8 bases, V lost 3 bases, and 7 bases had no gene match. The CDR3 consists of 14 residues. CDR1 is SGHTA and CDR2 is FQGNSA in the germline V gene. CDR3 bases: TGTGCCAGCAGCTTGGCGGGACAGGGCAACGGCTACACCTTC. Translation gives CASSLAGQGNGYTF.

The genes are TRBV24-1 and TRBJ1-2; weak D call: TRBD1 (5 bases). Looked up from germline, CDR1 is KGHDR and CDR2 is SFDVKD. The CDR3 has 13 residues. V gave up 3 bases and J gave up 4 bases, with 8 bases separating them. DNA of the CDR3: TGTGCCACCAGTGATAACGGGGGCTATGGCTACACCTTC. Its translation is CATSDNGGYGYTF.